A single sample gave rise to the 8 T cell receptor beta chains below, sequenced in a study of blood T cell repertoires in COVID-19. Data came from immunoSEQ multiplex PCR; TCRdb stores just in-frame clones and leaves some out. The profile covers 200,000 to 250,000 clones, with around 81% appearing a single time and 6.5% to 8.5% taken by the ten largest. The material sequenced was peripheral blood. All receptors come from a woman older than 75 with COVID-19, enrolled during active disease.

The genes are TRBV19 and TRBJ2-6; D gene uncertain. Trimming pared 5 bases from V and 0 bases from J, leaving 5 bases between. The CDR3 contains 14 residues. CDR1 and CDR2 (germline): LNHDA, SQIVND (reference sequence). The CDR3 here is CASSGLSGANVLTF. In DNA form, the CDR3 reads TGTGCCAGTAGTGGGCTCTCTGGGGCCAACGTCCTGACTTTC.

This chain joins TRBV6-2 or TRBV6-3 and TRBJ2-7; D perhaps matches TRBD2 (5 bases). This CDR3 is 14 amino acids long. V was pared by 0 bases and J by 0 bases, with 6 bases between. The germline gives CDR1 MNHEY, CDR2 SVGEGT. The CDR3 DNA reads as TGTGCCAGCAGTTACTCGGGGAGCTCCTACGAGCAGTACTTC. This gives the protein CASSYSGSSYEQYF.

The gene calls are TRBV6-5 and TRBJ1-2; 8 nucleotides align to TRBD1. Germline CDR1 MNHEY, CDR2 SVGAGI. Trimming at V came to 5 bases and at J to 8 bases, leaving 13 bases not matched to a gene. The CDR3 loop spans 15 amino acids. This CDR3 reads CASSLSQGDASGYTF. CDR3 in DNA: TGTGCCAGCAGTCTGTCACAGGGGGACGCGAGCGGCTACACCTTC.

This clone is a singleton in its sample. Here the CDR3 DNA reads TGTGCCAGCAGCTTAGCAGCCAGGGCCGGGTACAATGAGCAGTTCTTC. As protein: CASSLAARAGYNEQFF. The chain links TRBV11-2 to TRBJ2-1, with D possibly being TRBD1 (5 bases). V lost 1 base to trimming and J lost 4 bases, with 14 bases between them. CDR1 SGHAT and CDR2 FQNNGV come from the germline V gene. This CDR3 region has 16 residues.

The V gene is TRBV27, the J gene TRBJ2-1; D unresolved. This CDR3 spans 13 amino acids. The ends were cut back, 9 bases at V and 6 bases at J, with 15 bases in the middle. Germline V gene lookup returns CDR1 MNHEY and CDR2 SMNVEV (reference sequence). The CDR3 DNA sequence: TGTGCCAGTTTCCGACAAGATCGCAATGAGCAGTTCTTC. Translating gives CASFRQDRNEQFF.

The chain has TRBV18 and TRBJ1-1, with 10 bases aligning to TRBD1. J gave up 2 bases and V 5 bases, and 2 bases lay outside the gene matches. The CDR3 loop spans 14 amino acids. Germline V gene sequence: CDR1 KGHSH, CDR2 LQKENI. The CDR3 here is CASSATGGNTEAFF. The CDR3 bases are TGTGCCAGCTCAGCGACAGGGGGCAACACTGAAGCTTTCTTT.

This chain joins TRBV5-4 and TRBJ1-2; maybe TRBD1 (5 bases). Germline CDR1 reads SGHNT; CDR2 reads YYREEE (reference sequence). The CDR3 runs 13 residues. V lost 1 base and J 8 bases, leaving 12 bases between the germline ends. Here the CDR3 reads CASSLLGAQGYTF. DNA of the CDR3: TGTGCCAGCAGCTTGTTAGGGGCGCAAGGCTACACCTTC. The complete variable domain, with remaining parts taken from reference TRBV5-4 and TRBJ1-2, reads ETGVTQSPTHLIKTRGQQVTLRCSSQSGHNTVSWYQQALGQGPQFIFQYYREEENGRGNFPPRFSGLQFPNYSSELNVNALELDDSALYLCASSLLGAQGYTFGSGTRLTVV.

J is TRBJ1-1 and V is TRBV2; 12 positions agree with TRBD1. The V gene's germline CDR1 is SNHLY and CDR2 FYNNEI. This CDR3 has 15 residues. V dropped 6 bases and J dropped 4; count of bases not matched to a gene: 6. The CDR3, as DNA: TGTGCCAGCAGAGCCGGGACAGGGGGCTCCACTGAAGCTTTCTTT. Protein: CASRAGTGGSTEAFF.